This record concerns one T cell receptor (beta chain) sequence. Antigen: not known. The data are from a study of cytomegalovirus exposure and HLA in healthy donors. General observations from the study: More clonal expansion characterized HLA-associated TCR beta chains than equally common others in a later analysis. An Asian-associated ancestry cluster reportedly showed fewer N-insertions than the approximately 630-donor mean in a later analysis. Sequencing probably produced one cluster of sequence variants that were highly shared.

Primers: 60 Vbeta forward and 13 Jbeta reverse. Generated by immunoSEQ multiplex PCR, the TCRdb table keeps only in-frame clones and is missing some. The top ten clones hold 1.5% to 1.7% of a sample with about 120,000 clones, under 70% of them seen once. Sequenced input: PBMCs. The clonotype originates from a man aged 18 to 29 in good health and CMV-seronegative.

CDR3 in amino acids: CAWTSGNRQFF. The CDR3 nucleotides are TGTGCCTGGACTAGCGGGAATCGGCAGTTCTTC. The chain is built from TRBV30 and TRBJ2-1; TRBD2 matches at 9 bases. V shed 4 bases and J 12 bases; nucleotides not matched to a gene: 4. The CDR3 spans 11 residues. Germline lookup yields CDR1 GTSNPN and CDR2 SVGIG (reference sequence).